This T cell receptor beta chain was sequenced for a study of PD-1 blockade in classical Hodgkin lymphoma. Specified time point: newly diagnosed, previously untreated cHL patient sample. Germline CDR1 is MNHEY and CDR2 is SVGAGI. This CDR3 is 15 amino acids long. With V trimmed by 5 bases and J by 4 bases, 9 bases remained unmatched. Sequenced by immunoSEQ multiplex PCR; TCRdb stores in-frame clones only, minus some. The table has roughly 70,000 clones, over 90% seen once. The chain combines TRBV6-5 with TRBJ2-3; 7 bases map to TRBD2. The material sequenced was peripheral blood mononuclear cells (PBMCs). This clonotype originated in a human donor with classical Hodgkin lymphoma. The CDR3 DNA reads TGTGCCAGCAGTCCCTTTGAGAGCGGGGCAGATACGCAGTATTTT. This translates into CASSPFESGADTQYF.